Here is one T cell receptor (beta chain) with its context. Germline V CDR1 and CDR2: WNHNN, SYGVQD (reference sequence). V gave up 3 bases and J gave up 2 bases, with 7 bases separating them. The CDR3 extends over 13 amino acids. This entry belongs to a study of T cell changes during pregnancy in multiple sclerosis. Repertoires were generated with immunoSEQ multiplex PCR, while TCRdb's copy carries only in-frame clones and drops some. The top ten clones hold roughly 1.5% of a sample with fewer than 70,000 clones, more than 90% of them seen once. The source was peripheral blood, collected in the second trimester of pregnancy. The receptor comes from a female donor with multiple sclerosis, enrolled in a pregnancy study. The J gene is TRBJ1-2, the V gene TRBV10-1; maybe TRBD1 (5 bases). The CDR3 region has the DNA TGCGCCAGCAGTGACAGGGAAAACTATGGCTACACCTTC. Translated: CASSDRENYGYTF.